This T cell receptor beta chain was captured in a study of CD8 T cells in Susac syndrome. With 3 bases removed from V and 4 bases from J, the gap between germline ends came to 12 bases. This CDR3 contains 15 residues. TCR beta sequences were obtained from blood CD8+ and CD4+ T cells. The study used treatment-naive patients who had stable or active relapsing-remitting disease as multiple sclerosis controls. CD8+ and CD4+ T cells were negatively isolated; TEMRA cells were FACS-enriched. Reverse transcription of roughly 0.5 to 1 ug RNA was carried out with random hexamers. The immunoSEQ assay covered 54 Vbeta and 13 Jbeta segments for CDR3. TCRdb re-analysed the immunoSEQ multiplex PCR reads in MiXCR, keeping a single row per CDR3 protein. This table holds 400,000 or so distinct CDR3 sequences, approximately 85% found once.

The sequenced sample was CD8+ T cells from PBMCs. This sequence was found in a human donor with multiple sclerosis. The chain uses TRBV12-3 or TRBV12-4 and TRBJ2-2, with D possibly matching TRBD1 (6 bases). The CDR3 coding sequence is TGTGCCAGCAGTTTTGTACAGGGCAGCACCGGGGAGCTGTTTTTT. It codes for CASSFVQGSTGELFF.